This T cell receptor (beta chain) was sequenced in a study of cytomegalovirus exposure and HLA in healthy donors. This CDR3 is built from 16 residues. Germline CDR1 is SEHNR and CDR2 is FQNEAQ (reference sequence). J gave up 4 bases and V 4 bases, and 9 bases lay outside the gene matches. Researchers ran the PCR with 60 Vbeta and 13 Jbeta primers. Here immunoSEQ multiplex PCR was the method, and the copy in TCRdb shows in-frame clones only, minus some. Its listing shows 100,000 to 150,000 clones. This TCR was recovered from a man between 18 and 35 years old in good health and CMV-seronegative. The J gene is TRBJ1-3, the V gene TRBV7-9; 8 nucleotides align to TRBD1. Sequencing input: PBMCs. The CDR3 sequence is CASSSAVTGVGNTIYF. The CDR3 nucleotides are TGTGCCAGCAGCTCCGCCGTGACAGGGGTCGGAAACACCATATATTTT.